The 10 T cell receptor beta chains given below trace back to one sample, sequenced in a study of CD8+CD57+ T cells in acquired aplastic anemia. CDR3 and TCR beta VDJ profiling relied on genomic DNA as the template. TCRdb re-derived calls from the reads in MiXCR, one entry per CDR3 protein. The sample carries some 150,000 distinct CDR3 sequences, roughly 48% recorded once. Patients selected for sequencing had displayed CD8+CD57+ cell expansion by flow cytometry. Sample: sorted CD4+, CD8+, or CD8+CD57+ T cells (not recorded which) from PBMCs. The receptor set was obtained from a human donor with aplastic anemia.

The rearrangement uses TRBV5-4 and TRBJ2-5; tentatively, D is TRBD1 (7 bases). Germline CDR1 and CDR2: SGHNT and YYREEE (reference sequence). Trimming took 2 bases from V and 3 from J, leaving 17 bases between them. The CDR3 is 16 residues long. CDR3 in DNA: TGTGCCAGCAGCTTAGACAGGGAGGCAGTTGAAGAGACCCAGTACTTC. This encodes CASSLDREAVEETQYF.

Remarks on this clonotype: A read error may explain this, as a much larger clone is one base away. This chain joins TRBV24-1 and TRBJ1-5, with TRBD1 matching 7 bases. Germline CDR1 and CDR2: KGHDR and SFDVKD. The V and J ends lost 6 bases and 6 bases, in that order; junction bases with no gene match: 7. This CDR3 region has 14 residues. CDR3 sequence (DNA): TGTGCCACCAGTTACTCTAACAGGGGTCAGCCCCAGCATTTT. Amino acid sequence: CATSYSNRGQPQHF.

This chain links TRBV24-1 with TRBJ2-3; 8 nucleotides line up with TRBD2. This CDR3 has 16 residues. Germline CDR1 is KGHDR and CDR2 is SFDVKD. The ends lost 3 bases at V and 1 base at J; junction bases unmatched: 5. This CDR3 is CATSDAAAGGTDTQYF. CDR3 nucleotides: TGTGCCACCAGTGATGCCGCAGCGGGAGGCACAGATACGCAGTATTTT.

In DNA form, the CDR3 reads TGTGCCACCAGCAGCTATTGGGGGGGCGGGAATGAGCAGTTCTTC. It encodes CATSSYWGGGNEQFF. The chain recombines TRBV15 with TRBJ2-1; possible D gene TRBD2, 7 bases. Looked up from germline, CDR1 is LNHNV and CDR2 is YYDKDF (reference sequence). V shed 3 bases and J shed 7 bases, with 16 bases lying between them. The CDR3 loop spans 15 amino acids. Complete variable domain (other parts from reference TRBV15 and TRBJ2-1): DAMVIQNPRYQVTQFGKPVTLSCSQTLNHNVMYWYQQKSSQAPKLLFHYYDKDFNNEADTPDNFQSRRPNTSFCFLDIRSPGLGDTAMYLCATSSYWGGGNEQFFGPGTRLTVL.

The chain carries TRBV10-3 and TRBJ1-1; no definite D call. Germline V gene lookup returns CDR1 ENHRY and CDR2 SYGVKD. This CDR3 has 16 amino acids. V lost 3 bases, J lost 0 bases, and 14 bases lay in between. The CDR3 nucleotides are TGTGCCATCAGTGATCGACGGGGATCCCTGAACACTGAAGCTTTCTTT. Translating gives CAISDRRGSLNTEAFF.

The chain joins TRBV19 to TRBJ2-2, with 11 bases fitting TRBD1. The junction had 15 bases not matched to a gene; V was cut back by 3 bases and J by 3 bases. This CDR3 spans 20 amino acids. Germline CDR1 is LNHDA and CDR2 is SQIVND (reference sequence). CDR3 in DNA: TGTGCCAGTAGTATGGCCCCCGGACAGGGGGCGAGTTTATACACCGGGGAGCTGTTTTTT. Protein sequence: CASSMAPGQGASLYTGELFF.

The count of this clonotype is one. This chain uses TRBV14 with TRBJ1-4; D remains unclear. Germline assignment: CDR1 SGHDN and CDR2 FVKESK. With 11 bases removed from V and 5 bases from J, the gap between germline ends came to 12 bases. This CDR3 contains 12 residues. Written as DNA, the CDR3 is TGTGCCGTGCAGTCTCCCAATGAAAAACTGTTTTTT. Translating gives CAVQSPNEKLFF.

By share of the sample, this clonotype is medium-sized (0.01 to 0.1%). The rearrangement links TRBV5-1 to TRBJ2-5; D not resolved. Trimming took off 0 bases at V and 1 base at J, with 1 base between the two ends. Per germline, CDR1 SGHRS and CDR2 YFSETQ. This CDR3 has 12 amino acids. For the CDR3, the DNA is TGCGCCAGCAGCTTGGCCCAAGAGACCCAGTACTTC. It codes for CASSLAQETQYF.

V usage is TRBV7-3 and J usage is TRBJ2-5, with D perhaps TRBD1 or TRBD2 (5 bases each). This CDR3 region has 13 residues. The germline V gene has CDR1 SGHTA and CDR2 FQGTGA. V was clipped by 2 bases and J by 5 bases, with 9 bases between them. CDR3 nucleotide sequence: TGTGCCAGCAGCTTAGACGAGGGGGAGACCCAGTACTTC. Amino acid sequence: CASSLDEGETQYF.

This clonotype was observed many times. The chain joins TRBV19 to TRBJ1-1; D might be TRBD1 (6 bases). Germline CDR1 and CDR2: LNHDA and SQIVND (reference sequence). The V end lost 9 bases, the J end lost 6 bases, and 17 bases lay between the germline ends. The CDR3 length is 13 residues. CDR3 DNA: TGTGCCAGCGTGGGGGGGGGCTTGCCTGAAGCTTTCTTT. Encoded protein: CASVGGGLPEAFF.